The T cell receptor (beta chain) described here comes from a study of T-cell reconstitution after alpha-beta-depleted transplantation in children (dated by TCRdb to 2015 to 2016). Context from the whole study: Using TCR repertoire profiling, the study followed T-cell immune reconstitution in a quantitative way in children after TCRalphabeta/CD19-depleted allogeneic hematopoietic cell transplantation. The paper as a whole reports these results and caveats: Over subsequent months, a decline in hyperexpanded clone frequencies was noted, and after one year, T-cell counts and TCRbeta diversity were mostly ascribed to newly produced T cells. In some patients, the high TCRbeta diversity seen at day 60 was put down to recipient T cells and intrathymic progenitors that had survived conditioning. The apparently early recovery of alphabetaT-cell counts about two months after transplant reportedly depended on only several hundred rapidly expanded clones that came from non-depleted graft cells.

Libraries came from PCR. The sequencer listed for this sample is Illumina HiSeq 2500. Molecular barcoding was employed in the preparation of TCR libraries, with unique molecular identifiers being used to normalize TCRbeta repertoire quantification. TCRdb reprocessed the public reads (quality trimming at Q25 with fastp, clone calling with MiXCR) and kept in-frame beta chains. Here each entry gathers all rows of one CDR3 protein and keeps the most common genes and DNA. The sample includes around 580,000 distinct CDR3 sequences, with 20% to 25% observed a single time. 13% to 15% of the sample is taken by the ten largest. This clonotype was observed at least ten times. It lacks a known antigen. Per-base qualities were not stored, and no clone one base away is much larger. Sample treatment or condition, as interpreted from the label and publication: allogeneic hematopoietic cell transplantation with graft depleted of TCRalphabeta T cells and CD19 B cells. The transplant recipients were children given TCRalphabeta/CD19-depleted allogeneic hematopoietic cell grafts.

Specimen: PBMCs, mostly from graft donor cells, collected 360 days after TCRalphabeta/CD19-depleted stem cell transplant. The TCR originated in a boy in the first two years of life who had a stem cell transplant for acute myeloid leukemia, so the T cells may come from the graft donor.

Read as DNA, the sequence is TGTGCCATGTCCGGGGACATGAACACTGAAGCTTTCTTT. This is translated as CAMSGDMNTEAFF. Here the chain combines TRBV10-3 and TRBJ1-1, and TRBD1 may be the D gene, going by 6 matching bases. The germline V gene sets CDR1 to ENHRY and CDR2 to SYGVKD. Its CDR3 holds 13 amino acids, cysteine through phenylalanine. This entry keeps only the CDR3 DNA: 39 bases, framed from base 1. The V end loses 9 bases and the J end loses 0 bases, and a stretch of 11 bases separates them.